The 11 T cell receptor beta chains reported below all come from one sample, sequenced in a study of blood T cell repertoires in COVID-19. Using immunoSEQ multiplex PCR, the repertoire was profiled, and TCRdb retains in-frame clones only, with some absent. The data hold under 200,000 clones, with roughly 80% observed a single time. Sequencing input: peripheral blood. The receptors were sampled from a man between 65 and 85 years old with active or convalescent COVID-19.

V gene TRBV14 combines with J gene TRBJ2-7; possible D gene TRBD1, 6 bases. CDR3 length: 12 amino acids. V lost 0 bases and J lost 9, with 9 bases in between. CDR1 and CDR2 (germline): SGHDN, FVKESK. The CDR3 nucleotides are TGTGCCAGCAGCCAAGATGTCAGGGGGCAGTACTTC. Protein product: CASSQDVRGQYF.

Only one count was recorded for this clone. The chain is built from TRBV3-1 (or the pseudogene TRBV3-2) and TRBJ1-1; D gene uncertain. CDR3 length: 14 residues. With 1 base removed from V and 4 bases from J, the gap between germline ends came to 10 bases. Per germline, CDR1 LGHDT and CDR2 YNNKEL (reference sequence). CDR3: CASSQVDIVTEAFF. CDR3 in DNA: TGTGCCAGCAGCCAAGTCGACATAGTCACTGAAGCTTTCTTT.

There are a few counts of this clone. The gene calls are TRBV4-3 and TRBJ2-2, with D possibly TRBD2 on 5 matching bases. With 0 bases removed from V and 0 bases from J, the gap between germline ends came to 11 bases. CDR1 is LGHNA and CDR2 is YSLEER in the germline V gene. CDR3 length equals 17 residues. For the CDR3, the DNA is TGCGCCAGCAGCCAAGATTGGGAGACCGCGAACACCGGGGAGCTGTTTTTT. Translating it yields CASSQDWETANTGELFF.

This rearrangement joins TRBV6-5 to TRBJ1-1, with D possibly matching TRBD1 (6 bases). Deletions cut 6 bases from V and 3 bases from J, with 17 bases between. The CDR3 has 15 amino acids. The V gene's germline CDR1 is MNHEY and CDR2 SVGAGI. The CDR3, as DNA: TGTGCCAGCAGCCCCGGGAGGGGGGTGGACACTGAAGCTTTCTTT. Translated: CASSPGRGVDTEAFF.

The chain has TRBV6-2 or TRBV6-3 and TRBJ2-1; 14 bases line up with TRBD2. The CDR3 runs 16 residues. After removal of 5 bases from V and 4 bases from J, the junction contained 4 bases not matched to a gene. From germline, CDR1 is MNHEY and CDR2 SVGEGT. The CDR3 coding sequence is TGTGCCAGCAGTAGACTAGCGGGGGGGCTTTACAATGAGCAGTTCTTC. It translates to CASSRLAGGLYNEQFF.

This clone was detected only a few times. This chain joins TRBV5-4 and TRBJ1-1, with TRBD1 matching over 12 bases. Germline CDR1 is SGHNT and CDR2 is YYREEE (reference sequence). The CDR3 has 17 residues. J lost 2 bases, V lost 4 bases, and 9 bases had no gene match. The CDR3 DNA reads TGTGCCAGCAGCGTGAAGCCGGGACAGGGGGCTAACACTGAAGCTTTCTTT. Residues: CASSVKPGQGANTEAFF.

V and J are TRBV9 and TRBJ1-3; 7 nucleotides line up with TRBD1. The V segment lost 4 bases and the J segment 7 bases; nucleotides outside the gene matches: 11. The CDR3 consists of 15 residues. Germline V gives CDR1 SGDLS, CDR2 YYNGEE. In nucleotides, the CDR3 is TGTGCCAGCAGCTCCCCTTATGACAGGGTCAACACCATATATTTT. It codes for CASSSPYDRVNTIYF.

The chain joins TRBV15 to TRBJ1-2; D possibly corresponds to TRBD1 (5 bases). Germline CDR1 and CDR2: LNHNV and YYDKDF (reference sequence). This CDR3 has 16 amino acids. Trimming shortened V by 4 bases and J by 4 bases, and 19 bases separated the two germline ends. For the CDR3, the DNA is TGTGCCACCAGCAAAGGAGGGGTGGGATTGCGCTATGGCTACACCTTC. Encoded protein: CATSKGGVGLRYGYTF.

The V and J genes are TRBV5-1 and TRBJ2-3; TRBD1 agrees at 9 bases. J was trimmed by 0 bases and V by 2 bases; bases with no gene match: 1. Per germline, CDR1 SGHRS and CDR2 YFSETQ. CDR3 length equals 15 residues. CDR3 protein: CASSFGTGSTDTQYF. DNA for the CDR3: TGCGCCAGCAGCTTCGGGACAGGGAGCACAGATACGCAGTATTTT. The full variable domain, rest sourced from reference TRBV5-1 and TRBJ2-3, is KAGVTQTPRYLIKTRGQQVTLSCSPISGHRSVSWYQQTPGQGLQFLFEYFSETQRNKGNFPGRFSGRQFSNSRSEMNVSTLELGDSALYLCASSFGTGSTDTQYFGPGTRLTVL.

V gene TRBV7-8 combines with J gene TRBJ1-2; TRBD1 is a possible D gene (5 bases). The CDR3 totals 14 residues. The germline V and J ends were trimmed by 2 bases and 5 bases, with 12 bases remaining between them. Germline lookup yields CDR1 SGHVS and CDR2 FQNEAQ. The CDR3 coding sequence is TGTGCCAGCAGCTTAAATTGGCAGGGATATGGCTACACCTTC. It yields the protein CASSLNWQGYGYTF.

This clone was observed a single time. The chain is built from TRBV28 and TRBJ2-1, with TRBD2 matching 7 bases. This CDR3 has 15 residues. The V gene end was trimmed by 7 bases and the J gene end by 4 bases; junction bases not matched to a gene: 10. Germline CDR1 reads MDHEN; CDR2 reads SYDVKM. The CDR3 loop reads CASNGRLGFYNEQFF. The DNA for the CDR3 is TGTGCCAGCAACGGGAGGTTGGGTTTTTACAATGAGCAGTTCTTC.